This TCR beta chain emerged from a study of blood T cell repertoires in COVID-19 (TCRdb year 2020). A note on the overall study: Collaborator samples came from the United States, Italy and Spain and covered acute and convalescent phases of COVID-19. Deeply sampled blood TCRbeta repertoires from subjects exposed to, actively infected with, or recovered from COVID-19 were included in the dataset. The prospective study material was composed of cDNA or gDNA derived from T cells, B-cell-depleted T cells, or PBMCs. Samples came from the ongoing ImmuneRACE study (first 160 participants) plus 1,254 subjects from 6 global collaborators. Where available, HLA class I and class II types were taken from metadata supplied by the sample provider and were not determined by assay-based typing. The sample metadata nearly always contained a de-identified subject ID, COVID-19 status, age in years and sex. The repertoires were released in a freely available public database meant as a resource for research on the immune response to SARS-CoV-2. The paper's findings and limits, for the study overall: The quantity of clinical and demographic metadata differed by source and by participant and was supplied without curation.

Comment on this clone: The specificity of this receptor is unknown. Base qualities are missing; no much larger clone stands one base away.

Its CDR3 holds 13 amino acids, cysteine through phenylalanine. Just the 39-base CDR3 DNA is kept, in frame starting at base 1. Here V drops 5 bases and J drops 5 bases, and the junction holds 5 bases not matched to any gene. TCRbeta CDR3 regions were amplified from genomic DNA by means of the immunoSEQ Assay, a bias-controlled multiplex PCR. As for how the authors treated the data: Nucleated cell counts per sample were estimated from amplification of reference gene primers within the assay. To quantify the absolute abundance of each unique TCRbeta CDR3 rearrangement, sequence reads were collapsed and filtered. For each sample, productive Simpson clonality was calculated as the square root of Simpson's diversity index across productive rearrangements. Drawn from immuneACCESS, this table holds only the in-frame rearrangements with V and J called that TCRdb kept. Clones are partly lost; checked studies trace under half to an unresolved V gene and leave the rest unexplained. The DNA gave D and trimming, while V, J and clone size come from that table. In this sample the table shows hundreds of thousands of clones, 80% to 90% of which occur a single time. The top ten hold approximately 4.8% of the sample.

Each collaborating institution followed its own protocols to collect whole blood in K2EDTA tubes. Collaborator samples were shipped for TCRbeta analysis as frozen whole blood, isolated PBMCs, or DNA extracted from either sample type. The chain is encoded by TRBV12-3 or TRBV12-4 joined to TRBJ2-5; 7 nucleotides in the junction match TRBD2. Input material: peripheral blood. The receptor comes from a man aged 50 or older with acute or convalescent COVID-19. The CDR3 protein: CASSGNGGETQYF. The sequenced DNA is TGTGCCAGCAGTGGAAACGGGGGGGAGACCCAGTACTTC.